A selection of T cell receptor beta chains follows, all from one sample in a study of blood T cell repertoires in COVID-19. Using immunoSEQ multiplex PCR, the repertoire was profiled, and TCRdb retains in-frame clones only, with some absent. The sample yields roughly 87,000 clones, about 82% seen once. Sequences were obtained from peripheral blood. The receptors stem from a man aged 50 to 59 with active COVID-19. Both conserved end residues are part of each CDR3. Size values are once, few and many counts, or a class for expanded clones, and some rows have none.

clone_size: -; j_call: TRBJ2-1; v_call: TRBV24-1; cdr3_aa: CATSDPRRVGYEQFF
clone_size: -; j_call: TRBJ2-5; v_call: TRBV30; cdr3_aa: CAWGNQGAQETQYF
clone_size: -; j_call: TRBJ1-2; v_call: TRBV28; cdr3_aa: CASSLLQANYGYTF
clone_size: -; j_call: TRBJ2-3; v_call: TRBV5-1; cdr3_aa: CASSLGLTLAGGGDTQYF
clone_size: -; j_call: TRBJ1-4; v_call: TRBV4-3; cdr3_aa: CASSQEAGRGSAKLFF
clone_size: once; j_call: TRBJ1-1; v_call: TRBV6-5; cdr3_aa: CASSTPTGTEAFF
clone_size: -; j_call: TRBJ2-2; v_call: TRBV28; cdr3_aa: CASRRSTGELFF
clone_size: -; j_call: TRBJ1-2; v_call: TRBV27; cdr3_aa: CASSLFGGDKDGYTF
clone_size: -; j_call: TRBJ1-2; v_call: TRBV30; cdr3_aa: CAWSVPTPRAGNGYTF
clone_size: -; j_call: TRBJ2-7; v_call: TRBV28; cdr3_aa: CASSSTRDAGRQYF
clone_size: -; j_call: TRBJ1-2; v_call: TRBV7-2; cdr3_aa: CASSLGTQGFGGGYTF
clone_size: few; j_call: TRBJ2-6; v_call: TRBV2; cdr3_aa: CASSDVRQAGANVLTF
clone_size: -; j_call: TRBJ2-7; v_call: TRBV11-2; cdr3_aa: CASSLGLDYHEQYF
clone_size: -; j_call: TRBJ1-2; v_call: TRBV29-1; cdr3_aa: CSVEAQTYGYTF
clone_size: -; j_call: TRBJ1-1; v_call: TRBV29-1; cdr3_aa: CSARDSGNTEAFF
clone_size: -; j_call: TRBJ1-2; v_call: TRBV4-3; cdr3_aa: CASSQDPGTGYTF
clone_size: medium-sized; j_call: TRBJ1-2; v_call: TRBV4-1; cdr3_aa: CASSQETGVENGYTF
clone_size: many; j_call: TRBJ2-7; v_call: TRBV6-5; cdr3_aa: CASRTGLGISEQYF
clone_size: -; j_call: TRBJ2-3; v_call: TRBV6-1; cdr3_aa: CASSEAWASGDTQYF
clone_size: -; j_call: TRBJ2-7; v_call: TRBV5-4; cdr3_aa: CASSTEPGQYYEQYF
clone_size: -; j_call: TRBJ1-2; v_call: TRBV9; cdr3_aa: CASSVAAASYGYTF
clone_size: few; j_call: TRBJ2-6; v_call: TRBV9; cdr3_aa: CASSVVDRSVMSGANVLTF
clone_size: -; j_call: TRBJ1-4; v_call: TRBV30; cdr3_aa: CAWSSLRDPGQRKLFF
clone_size: -; j_call: TRBJ1-5; v_call: TRBV27; cdr3_aa: CASSADRDQPQHF
clone_size: once; j_call: TRBJ2-1; v_call: TRBV7-3; cdr3_aa: CASSLGDSSYNEQFF
clone_size: -; j_call: TRBJ2-3; v_call: TRBV3-1/TRBV3-2; cdr3_aa: CASSQDAGRVTQYF
clone_size: -; j_call: TRBJ1-2; v_call: TRBV19; cdr3_aa: CARDSNYGYTF
clone_size: -; j_call: TRBJ2-3; v_call: TRBV30; cdr3_aa: CAWLTGVTDTQYF
clone_size: once; j_call: TRBJ2-7; v_call: TRBV6-5; cdr3_aa: CASSPWRGGSEQYF
clone_size: -; j_call: TRBJ2-7; v_call: TRBV11-2; cdr3_aa: CASSSIRGRSEQYF
clone_size: once; j_call: TRBJ2-7; v_call: TRBV6-5; cdr3_aa: CASSYQTGPYEQYF
clone_size: -; j_call: TRBJ2-2; v_call: TRBV27; cdr3_aa: CASSFGLMAGELFF
clone_size: few; j_call: TRBJ1-5; v_call: TRBV30; cdr3_aa: CAWSGGGPQPQHF
clone_size: -; j_call: TRBJ2-1; v_call: TRBV19; cdr3_aa: CASTSTQGYEQFF
clone_size: -; j_call: TRBJ1-6; v_call: TRBV7-7; cdr3_aa: CASSLGVSMLFYNSPLHF
clone_size: -; j_call: TRBJ1-2; v_call: TRBV12-3/TRBV12-4; cdr3_aa: CASRQTGDYGYTF
clone_size: -; j_call: TRBJ1-6; v_call: TRBV7-3; cdr3_aa: CASSLNRLYNSPLHF
clone_size: -; j_call: TRBJ2-7; v_call: TRBV6-2/TRBV6-3; cdr3_aa: CASSLIAGGHYEQYF
clone_size: -; j_call: TRBJ1-6; v_call: TRBV7-9; cdr3_aa: CASSLDPYNSPLHF
clone_size: -; j_call: TRBJ2-7; v_call: TRBV5-1; cdr3_aa: CASSLSLGTGGYEQYF
clone_size: -; j_call: TRBJ2-3; v_call: TRBV6-5; cdr3_aa: CASRTGGGTQYF
clone_size: -; j_call: TRBJ2-4; v_call: TRBV7-3; cdr3_aa: CASSQTGGMSKNIQYF
clone_size: once; j_call: TRBJ2-7; v_call: TRBV6-5; cdr3_aa: CASSYGQGNEQYF
clone_size: -; j_call: TRBJ2-7; v_call: TRBV18; cdr3_aa: CASSFGLAASSYEQYF
clone_size: few; j_call: TRBJ1-2; v_call: TRBV5-5; cdr3_aa: CASSLLDQGNYGYTF
clone_size: once; j_call: TRBJ2-7; v_call: TRBV7-7; cdr3_aa: CASSPGLAHGQYF